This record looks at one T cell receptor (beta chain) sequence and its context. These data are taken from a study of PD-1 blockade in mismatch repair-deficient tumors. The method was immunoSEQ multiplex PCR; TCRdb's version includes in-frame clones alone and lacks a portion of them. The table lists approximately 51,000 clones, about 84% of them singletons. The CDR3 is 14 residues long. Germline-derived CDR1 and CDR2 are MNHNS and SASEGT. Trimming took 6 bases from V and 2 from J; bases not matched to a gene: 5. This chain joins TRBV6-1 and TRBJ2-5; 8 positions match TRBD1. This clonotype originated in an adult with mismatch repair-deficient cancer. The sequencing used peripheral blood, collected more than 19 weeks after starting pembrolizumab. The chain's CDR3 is CASSYRGAQETQYF. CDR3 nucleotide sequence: TGTGCCAGCAGCTACAGGGGGGCTCAAGAGACCCAGTACTTC.